This T cell receptor beta chain was documented in a study of metastatic and nonmetastatic thyroid tumors. About the research overall: Across blood and tumor or nodule tissue, repertoires from malignant and benign thyroid patients were compared with one another. Whole-study findings and limits: The study reportedly found significantly higher TCR beta diversity in malignant thyroid tumors than benign nodules, in blood and tumor.

In this sample, this clone turned up a few times. Its target is not known. This CDR3 spans 17 amino acids. V lost 4 bases and J 1 base, leaving 21 bases between the germline ends. Germline values: CDR1 DFQATT, CDR2 SNEGSKA (reference sequence). Before thyroid surgery, none of the patients had received any treatment. As processed by the authors: Variation in CDR3 across clinicopathological groups served as the basis for constructing a distant-metastasis classifier in papillary thyroid cancer. Through MiXCR, TCRdb re-clonotyped the PCR reads. For this entry, the V and J calls and clone size follow TCRdb and not the study's own pipeline. The profile shows tens of thousands of clones, 25% to 30% of them singletons.

V is TRBV20-1 and J is TRBJ2-3; no clear D gene. The sample consisted of blood. The receptor comes from a male donor with papillary thyroid cancer or a benign thyroid nodule (not recorded which). Some clones in this sample may be carry-over from other donors' samples. CDR3 amino acids: CSAIAATPTHGTDTQYF. In DNA, the CDR3 is TGCAGTGCTATCGCCGCCACTCCTACCCACGGCACAGATACGCAGTATTTT.